This TCR gamma chain was documented in a study of Vδ1+ human thymocytes. This clone turned up a few times. Its matching antigen is unknown. After alphabeta T cell depletion, CD3+ Vdelta1+ Vdelta2- thymocytes were sorted. With 0 bases clipped from V and 11 bases from J, the junction kept 7 bases outside the gene matches. From germline, CDR1 is EGSNGY and CDR2 YDSYNSKV. The CDR3 covers 12 residues. RNA was extracted from the cells and then reverse transcribed. Pooled V-gene forward primers with one constant-region reverse primer generated the CDR3 amplicons by multiplex PCR. TCRdb used CATT to re-call clones from the multiplex PCR reads. Here the sample spans more than 9,000 gamma-chain clones, under 55% being singletons. Study findings and constraints: Despite high sort purity, about 19% of thymic T cell receptor delta sequences were Vdelta2. Donors shared many TRG clonotypes but few TRD clonotypes. In the thymus, TRG and TRD repertoires looked highly polyclonal with Gaussian CDR3 lengths.

V usage is TRGV2 and J usage is TRGJ1 or TRGJ2. The sequencing sample was made of Vdelta1+ gamma-delta thymocytes from the thymus. Subset in this sample: FACS-sorted CD3+ TCRalphabeta- TCRVdelta1+ TCRVdelta2- thymocytes. The TCR was taken from a boy younger than two who had congenital heart surgery. This chain's CDR3 is CATWDGPGEKLF. The CDR3 DNA reads as TGTGCCACCTGGGACGGGCCTGGGGAGAAACTCTTT.